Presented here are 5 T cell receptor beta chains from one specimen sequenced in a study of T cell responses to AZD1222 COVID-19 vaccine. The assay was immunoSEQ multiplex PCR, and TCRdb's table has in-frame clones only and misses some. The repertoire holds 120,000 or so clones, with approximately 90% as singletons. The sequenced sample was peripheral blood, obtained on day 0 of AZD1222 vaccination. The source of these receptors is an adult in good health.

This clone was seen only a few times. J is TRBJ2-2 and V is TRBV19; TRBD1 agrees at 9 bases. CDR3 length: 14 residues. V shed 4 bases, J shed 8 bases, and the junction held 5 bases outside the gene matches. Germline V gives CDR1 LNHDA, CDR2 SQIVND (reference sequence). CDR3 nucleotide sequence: TGTGCCAGTAGTACAACAGGGGGCGTGGGGGAGCTGTTTTTT. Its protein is CASSTTGGVGELFF.

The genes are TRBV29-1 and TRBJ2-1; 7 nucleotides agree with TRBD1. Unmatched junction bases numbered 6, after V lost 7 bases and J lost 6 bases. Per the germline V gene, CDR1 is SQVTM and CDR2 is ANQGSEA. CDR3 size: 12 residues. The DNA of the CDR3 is TGCAGCGCCCGCGCAGGGGGCAATGAGCAGTTCTTC. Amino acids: CSARAGGNEQFF.

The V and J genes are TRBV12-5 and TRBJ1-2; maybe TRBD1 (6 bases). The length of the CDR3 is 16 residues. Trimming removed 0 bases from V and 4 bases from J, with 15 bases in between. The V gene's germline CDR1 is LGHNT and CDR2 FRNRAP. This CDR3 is CASGLVKGQGLYGYTF. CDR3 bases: TGTGCTAGTGGTTTGGTCAAGGGGCAGGGGCTCTATGGCTACACCTTC.

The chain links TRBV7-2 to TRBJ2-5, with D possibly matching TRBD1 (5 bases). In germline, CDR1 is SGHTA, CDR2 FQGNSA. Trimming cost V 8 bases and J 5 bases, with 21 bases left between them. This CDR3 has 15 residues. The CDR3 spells CASQKQADLRETQYF. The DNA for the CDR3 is TGTGCCAGCCAGAAACAGGCGGATCTGCGGGAGACCCAGTACTTC.

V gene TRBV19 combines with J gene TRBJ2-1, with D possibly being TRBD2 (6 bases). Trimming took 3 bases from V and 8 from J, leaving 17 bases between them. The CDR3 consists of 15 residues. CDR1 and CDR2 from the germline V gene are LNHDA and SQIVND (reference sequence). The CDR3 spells CASSIEGWRGDEQFF. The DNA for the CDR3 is TGTGCCAGTAGTATTGAAGGGTGGAGGGGCGATGAGCAGTTCTTC.